One and the same sample provided the 13 T cell receptor beta chains below, sequenced in a study of breast tumors, draining lymph nodes, adjacent tissues (dated by TCRdb to 2016 to 2017). The axillary draining lymph nodes of breast cancer patients were the source of the lymph node samples. The receptor library was made with multiplex PCR. Sequencer: Illumina HiSeq 2000. TCRdb trimmed the raw reads at Q25, called clones with MiXCR and kept productive beta chains. Rows matching on CDR3 protein sequence are summarized as one entry with the most common DNA and genes. In all, the sample holds under 150,000 distinct CDR3 sequences, and 21% of those were seen once. 2.2% of the sample lies in the top ten. What was sequenced was axillary lymph node tissue. These receptors came from a female donor with breast cancer. Some clones in this sample may be carry-over from other donors' samples.

Only a few counts were recorded for this clonotype. The CDR3 DNA reads as TGTGCCAGCAGCCAGGGGGGGACTGAAGCTTTCTTT. Its translation: CASSQGGTEAFF. The rearrangement links TRBV28 to TRBJ1-1; 7 bases are a match to TRBD1. Germline V gene data show CDR1 as MDHEN and CDR2 as SYDVKM. J lost 5 bases, V lost 6 bases, and 3 bases had no gene match. This CDR3 region has 12 residues.

This clonotype has only a few counts. This rearrangement joins TRBV30 to TRBJ1-4, with 7 bases matching TRBD1. V lost 4 bases to trimming and J lost 7 bases; unmatched junction nucleotides: 9. Per germline, CDR1 GTSNPN and CDR2 SVGIG (reference sequence). The CDR3 runs to 14 residues. The CDR3 DNA is TGTGCCTGGAAATTGCAGGGGGGTCGTGAAAAACTGTTTTTT. Protein product: CAWKLQGGREKLFF.

With regard to this clonotype: This may arise from a read error, as a much more abundant clone is one base away. The chain combines TRBV5-1 with TRBJ2-1, with 9 bases aligning to TRBD2. The trim removed 3 bases at V and 7 bases at J, leaving 11 bases unmatched. In germline, CDR1 is SGHRS, CDR2 YFSETQ. CDR3 length: 16 residues. The CDR3 bases are TGCGCCAGCAGCTGGGGAGGGACTAGCCCTCGGAATGAGCAGTTCTTC. It yields the protein CASSWGGTSPRNEQFF.

As regards this clonotype: Just one base apart from a much larger clone, this may be a read error. The chain combines TRBV12-3 or TRBV12-4 with TRBJ2-2; 7 positions match TRBD1. V shed 3 bases and J 8 bases; nucleotides not matched to a gene: 9. The CDR3 loop spans 15 amino acids. CDR3 nucleotides: TGTGCCAGCAGTTTCCGGACAGGCGTAATGGGGGAGCTGTTTTTT. It yields the protein CASSFRTGVMGELFF.

This clonotype was picked up many times. The chain's CDR3 is CASSVGDSYEQYF. The CDR3 nucleotides are TGTGCCAGCAGCGTTGGGGACTCCTACGAGCAGTACTTC. The chain has TRBV9 and TRBJ2-7; no clear D gene. The CDR3 is 13 amino acids. V was shortened by 2 bases and J by 0 bases, with 6 bases between the two germline ends. CDR1 SGDLS and CDR2 YYNGEE come from the germline V gene.

This clonotype showed up many times. The V and J genes are TRBV5-1 and TRBJ2-5; D might be TRBD1 (5 bases). Trimming took 1 base from V and 1 from J, leaving 8 bases between them. The CDR3 spans 14 residues. From germline, CDR1 is SGHRS and CDR2 YFSETQ. CDR3 sequence: CASSLSQGQETQYF. CDR3 nucleotide sequence: TGCGCCAGCAGCTTGTCCCAGGGCCAAGAGACCCAGTACTTC.

V is TRBV12-3 or TRBV12-4 and J is TRBJ1-1; D gene unclear. CDR3 length: 13 amino acids. Deletions cut 2 bases from V and 8 bases from J, with 12 bases between. The CDR3 coding sequence is TGTGCCAGCAGTTTATCGTCAGGAACCGAAGCTTTCTTT. This codes for CASSLSSGTEAFF.

The CDR3 region is CASSVPRGRSETQYF. CDR3 nucleotides: TGTGCCAGCAGCGTCCCCAGGGGTAGGTCAGAGACCCAGTACTTC. The rearrangement uses TRBV6-2 or TRBV6-3 and TRBJ2-5; tentative D call: TRBD1 (6 bases). V gave up 6 bases and J gave up 4 bases, with 18 bases separating them. Germline V gene data show CDR1 as MNHEY and CDR2 as SVGEGT. This CDR3 has 15 amino acids.

This clonotype was counted ten times or more. The chain recombines TRBV2 with TRBJ2-5; D not certain. This CDR3 has 11 amino acids. V lost 1 base to trimming and J lost 7 bases, with 4 bases between them. The germline CDR1 and CDR2 sequences are SNHLY and FYNNEI. CDR3 nucleotides: TGTGCCAGCAGTGAAGGTGGGACCCAGTACTTC. Protein product: CASSEGGTQYF.

This chain joins TRBV20-1 and TRBJ2-5; TRBD2 matches 13 bases. V lost 2 bases and J lost 4; bases outside the gene matches: 4. The length of the CDR3 is 15 residues. The germline V gene encodes CDR1 DFQATT and CDR2 SNEGSKA (reference sequence). The chain's CDR3 is CSARRTSGGIETQYF. CDR3 in DNA: TGCAGTGCTAGAAGGACTAGCGGGGGTATAGAGACCCAGTACTTC.

On this clonotype: This may be a read error, as it is one base from a much larger clone. The chain has TRBV24-1 and TRBJ2-6, with a tentative D call TRBD1 (5 bases). Germline V gene data show CDR1 as KGHDR and CDR2 as SFDVKD. The CDR3 is 16 residues long. The V end lost 8 bases, the J end lost 1 base, and 14 bases lay between the germline ends. The CDR3 nucleotides are TGTGCCACCACCTGTACCAGGGATTCTGGGGCCAACGTCCTGACTTTC. Protein sequence: CATTCTRDSGANVLTF.

This clonotype was picked up many times. The chain uses TRBV6-2 or TRBV6-3 and TRBJ2-7; 9 positions match TRBD2. The CDR3 totals 13 residues. J lost 12 bases, V lost 6 bases, and 12 bases had no gene match. Germline V gene data show CDR1 as MNHEY and CDR2 as SVGEGT. The CDR3 DNA sequence: TGTGCCAGCAGCTTAAGCGGGGGGCCATTTTCGTACTTC. Encoded protein: CASSLSGGPFSYF.

Many counts were recorded for this clonotype. The rearrangement uses TRBV5-1 and TRBJ2-1, with TRBD1 identical over 9 bases. Germline lookup yields CDR1 SGHRS and CDR2 YFSETQ. CDR3 length: 15 amino acids. With V trimmed by 4 bases and J by 8 bases, 10 bases remained unmatched. CDR3 amino acids: CASSPGTGSSDEQFF. The CDR3 DNA is TGCGCCAGCAGCCCCGGGACAGGGAGTTCGGATGAGCAGTTCTTC. The full variable domain, rest sourced from reference TRBV5-1 and TRBJ2-1, is KAGVTQTPRYLIKTRGQQVTLSCSPISGHRSVSWYQQTPGQGLQFLFEYFSETQRNKGNFPGRFSGRQFSNSRSEMNVSTLELGDSALYLCASSPGTGSSDEQFFGPGTRLTVL.